This entry concerns a single TCR beta chain. Clones were read by immunoSEQ multiplex PCR, and TCRdb kept only the in-frame ones, dropping some. The sample yields tens of thousands of clones, around 90% seen once. The CDR3 length is 13 residues. Germline V gene lookup returns CDR1 MGHDK and CDR2 SYGVNS. Trimming pared 3 bases from V and 0 bases from J, leaving 5 bases between. The source of the sample is a study of technical replicates of blood from several donors. This rearrangement joins TRBV25-1 to TRBJ1-1; no reliable D call. Input material: T cells isolated from PBMCs. The receptor was isolated from a human donor in good health. In DNA, the CDR3 is TGTGCCAGCAGTGATTTAGTGAACACTGAAGCTTTCTTT. Amino acids: CASSDLVNTEAFF.